The 20 T cell receptor beta chains below come from one sample, sequenced in a study of cytomegalovirus exposure and HLA in healthy donors. Only in-frame clones appear in the TCRdb table, and some are missing; sequencing was by immunoSEQ multiplex PCR. Of about 190,000 clones listed, roughly 82% are singletons. The sample taken for sequencing was PBMCs. The receptors here all came from a woman aged 18-29 years in good health and CMV-seronegative.

J is TRBJ1-5 and V is TRBV6-6, with D perhaps TRBD1 (5 bases). Germline loops: CDR1 MNHNY, CDR2 SVGAGI (reference sequence). This CDR3 contains 13 residues. Trimming shortened V by 4 bases and J by 4 bases, and 8 bases separated the two germline ends. CDR3 in DNA: TGTGCCAGCAGTTTTCCAGGGAATCAGCCCCAGCATTTT. Translating gives CASSFPGNQPQHF.

This clone has a single count. This chain joins TRBV18 and TRBJ2-7; 7 bases align to TRBD1. Germline CDR1 is KGHSH and CDR2 is LQKENI. The junction had 9 bases not matched to a gene; V was cut back by 3 bases and J by 1 base. This CDR3 contains 16 residues. As DNA, the CDR3 is TGTGCCAGCTCACCGGCGCGGACAGGTTTGTCCTACGAGCAGTACTTC. Residues: CASSPARTGLSYEQYF.

V usage is TRBV2 and J usage is TRBJ2-1; tentatively, D is TRBD2 (6 bases). CDR3 length equals 14 residues. Germline CDR1 SNHLY, CDR2 FYNNEI. Trimming cost V 3 bases and J 7 bases, with 13 bases left between them. The CDR3 reads CASSDPTRSNEQFF. Written as DNA, the CDR3 is TGTGCCAGCAGTGACCCGACTAGAAGTAATGAGCAGTTCTTC.

This clone was detected once. V usage is TRBV7-2 and J usage is TRBJ1-2; 10 bases align to TRBD1. Trimming cost V 5 bases and J 8 bases; bases outside gene matches: 5. The germline V gene encodes CDR1 SGHTA and CDR2 FQGNSA. The CDR3 totals 13 residues. CDR3 residues: CASSEDRGLGYTF. The CDR3 nucleotides read TGTGCCAGCAGCGAAGACAGGGGGCTAGGCTACACCTTC. The whole variable domain, remainder taken from reference TRBV7-2 and TRBJ1-2, is GAGVSQSPSNKVTEKGKDVELRCDPISGHTALYWYRQSLGQGLEFLIYFQGNSAPDKSGLPSDRFSAERTGGSVSTLTIQRTQQEDSAVYLCASSEDRGLGYTFGSGTRLTVV.

This sequence joins TRBV27 and TRBJ2-7, with D maybe TRBD1 (6 bases). Germline V gene lookup returns CDR1 MNHEY and CDR2 SMNVEV (reference sequence). This CDR3 spans 13 amino acids. V shed 8 bases and J shed 7 bases, with 18 bases lying between them. CDR3 bases: TGTGCCAGCGCCATACAGGGACCGGGGGAGCAGTACTTC. Amino acid sequence: CASAIQGPGEQYF.

V usage is TRBV7-3 and J usage is TRBJ2-1; the match to TRBD1 covers 8 bases. Germline CDR1 and CDR2: SGHTA and FQGTGA. CDR3 size: 16 residues. Trimming cost V 5 bases and J 3 bases; bases outside gene matches: 9. CDR3 bases: TGTGCCAGCAGCCCGACAGGGGATAGTTTCTACAATGAGCAGTTCTTC. This gives the protein CASSPTGDSFYNEQFF.

V gene TRBV10-2 combines with J gene TRBJ2-3, with 7 bases identical to TRBD1. The CDR3 runs 15 residues. In germline, CDR1 is WSHSY, CDR2 SAAADI. The J segment lost 5 bases and the V segment lost 2 bases, leaving 7 bases of the junction unmatched. CDR3 sequence: CASSERQGEGDTQYF. The DNA for the CDR3 is TGCGCCAGCAGTGAGAGACAGGGCGAGGGAGATACGCAGTATTTT.

The chain uses TRBV5-1 and TRBJ2-3; 11 positions agree with TRBD2. V trimming: 2 bases; J trimming: 5 bases; junction bases outside the gene matches: 7. Germline V gene sequence: CDR1 SGHRS, CDR2 YFSETQ. The CDR3 spans 16 residues. CDR3 sequence (DNA): TGCGCCAGCAGCTTCATAGCGGGGGGGATAGGAGATACGCAGTATTTT. Its translation is CASSFIAGGIGDTQYF.

The gene calls are TRBV5-1 and TRBJ1-4; D is undetermined. Deletions cut 0 bases from V and 3 bases from J, with 9 bases between. There are 15 residues in the CDR3. The germline CDR1 and CDR2 sequences are SGHRS and YFSETQ. Here the CDR3 DNA reads TGCGCCAGCAGCTTGGTGGCAGACTCTAATGAAAAACTGTTTTTT. It encodes CASSLVADSNEKLFF.

This chain joins TRBV10-3 and TRBJ1-6, with D maybe TRBD1 (5 bases). The CDR3 is made up of 17 amino acids. Looked up from germline, CDR1 is ENHRY and CDR2 is SYGVKD. V lost 3 bases and J 0 bases, leaving 12 bases between the germline ends. The DNA of the CDR3 is TGTGCCATCAGTGAAAGGACAATCGGCTCCTATAATTCACCCCTCCACTTT. It is translated as CAISERTIGSYNSPLHF.

This chain uses TRBV7-8 with TRBJ2-7; 14 bases fit TRBD2. The V gene's germline CDR1 is SGHVS and CDR2 FQNEAQ. V lost 5 bases to trimming and J lost 3 bases; unmatched junction nucleotides: 6. The CDR3 has 16 amino acids. CDR3 in amino acids: CASSLRLAGGFYEQYF. As DNA, the CDR3 is TGTGCCAGCAGCCTACGACTAGCGGGAGGGTTCTACGAGCAGTACTTC.

This chain links TRBV6-4 with TRBJ1-1; the D gene is possibly TRBD1 (5 bases). V lost 10 bases and J lost 5, with 17 bases in between. This CDR3 has 13 residues. Germline-derived CDR1 and CDR2 are MRHNA and SNTAGT. CDR3 DNA sequence: TGTGCCACCTCAGACGGGGAGGGGACTGAAGCTTTCTTT. Protein sequence: CATSDGEGTEAFF.

The chain employs TRBV11-3 and TRBJ2-5; 10 nucleotides match TRBD1. J lost 1 base, V lost 5 bases, and 4 bases had no gene match. CDR1 is SGHNT and CDR2 is YENEEA in the germline V gene. The CDR3 totals 15 residues. CDR3 in DNA: TGTGCCAGCAGCGGACGGACAGGGGGCCAAGAGACCCAGTACTTC. Translation gives CASSGRTGGQETQYF. Using reference TRBV11-3 and TRBJ2-5 for the parts outside the CDR3, the full variable domain is EAGVVQSPRYKIIEKKQPVAFWCNPISGHNTLYWYLQNLGQGPELLIRYENEEAVDDSQLPKDRFSAERLKGVDSTLKIQPAELGDSAVYLCASSGRTGGQETQYFGPGTRLLVL.

CDR3 protein: CAWSNRAYEQYF. Here the CDR3 DNA reads TGTGCCTGGAGTAACAGGGCCTACGAGCAGTACTTC. This chain joins TRBV30 and TRBJ2-7; D is perhaps TRBD1 (6 bases). This CDR3 has 12 residues. Trimming cost V 2 bases and J 2 bases, with 7 bases left between them. CDR1 GTSNPN and CDR2 SVGIG come from the germline V gene (reference sequence).

The CDR3 here is CASSQGDSGADTQYF. The CDR3 DNA reads TGTGCCAGCAGCCAAGGGGACTCCGGGGCAGATACGCAGTATTTT. The rearrangement uses TRBV7-2 and TRBJ2-3, with D perhaps TRBD2 (6 bases). V shed 5 bases and J shed 4 bases, with 16 bases lying between them. The germline CDR1 and CDR2 sequences are SGHTA and FQGNSA. CDR3 size: 15 residues.

V is TRBV27 and J is TRBJ1-2; 8 nucleotides align to TRBD1. This CDR3 has 17 amino acids. V dropped 0 bases and J dropped 8; count of bases not matched to a gene: 14. CDR1 MNHEY and CDR2 SMNVEV come from the germline V gene (reference sequence). This chain's CDR3 is CASSLSFLRQGKGGYTF. The CDR3 DNA sequence: TGTGCCAGCAGTTTATCCTTCCTCCGACAGGGGAAAGGGGGCTACACCTTC.

The chain recombines TRBV15 with TRBJ2-5; D not certain. The CDR3 extends over 13 amino acids. V was clipped by 7 bases and J by 2 bases, with 11 bases between them. Per the germline V gene, CDR1 is LNHNV and CDR2 is YYDKDF (reference sequence). CDR3 coding DNA: TGTGCCACCAAAGAGATTCTACAAGAGACCCAGTACTTC. It yields the protein CATKEILQETQYF.

The rearrangement joins TRBV10-3 to TRBJ1-3, with 7 positions matching TRBD1. Germline CDR1 is ENHRY and CDR2 is SYGVKD. V trimming: 4 bases; J trimming: 3 bases; junction bases outside the gene matches: 15. The CDR3 spans 18 residues. The CDR3 nucleotides read TGTGCCATCAGTGGAGAACAACAGGGGATAGCTTATGGAAACACCATATATTTT. Residues: CAISGEQQGIAYGNTIYF.

The CDR3 sequence is CASSYGGALNTEAFF. Written as DNA, the CDR3 is TGTGCCAGCAGTTACGGGGGCGCTTTGAACACTGAAGCTTTCTTT. The chain employs TRBV6-5 and TRBJ1-1; tentative D call: TRBD1 (6 bases). The V gene lost 2 bases and the J gene lost 0 bases, with 10 bases spanning the gap. This CDR3 is 15 amino acids long. Looked up from germline, CDR1 is MNHEY and CDR2 is SVGAGI.

CDR3: CASSLRLQGAFYEQYF. The CDR3 DNA reads TGTGCCAGCAGCTTGAGGCTACAGGGGGCGTTCTACGAGCAGTACTTC. This chain uses TRBV5-6 with TRBJ2-7; 9 nucleotides match TRBD1. CDR3 length: 16 amino acids. Germline trimming cut 1 base from V and 3 bases from J; bases unmatched to any gene: 8. Per the germline V gene, CDR1 is SGHDT and CDR2 is YYEEEE.